The text below deals with one T cell receptor beta chain. The sample belongs to a study of patients and donors after allogeneic stem cell transplantation. TCRdb reanalysed the RT-PCR reads using MiXCR and keeps one entry per CDR3 protein. The sample yields 95,000 to 120,000 distinct CDR3 sequences, approximately 35% seen once. The germline gives CDR1 SGDLS, CDR2 YYNGEE. V lost 3 bases and J 2 bases, leaving 17 bases between the germline ends. The CDR3 length is 16 residues. This sequence originates from a human donor who was either an allogeneic HSCT recipient or a stem cell or donor lymphocyte infusion donor (not recorded which). It is not recorded whose cells these are; they may come from a transplant donor. What was sequenced was blood, either unsorted or a sorted T cell fraction (not recorded which). V is TRBV9 and J is TRBJ1-1; D is perhaps TRBD1 (5 bases). CDR3 residues: CASSGPGRGVNTEAFF. CDR3 DNA: TGTGCCAGCAGCGGGCCCGGGCGGGGGGTTAACACTGAAGCTTTCTTT.